This TCR beta chain was found in a study of cytomegalovirus exposure and HLA in healthy donors (dated by TCRdb to about 2017). Regarding the complete study: An earlier analysis of a few hundred of the donors reported 276 Gb of sequence data and some 110 million unique TCR beta sequences obtained from some 170 million T cells. Around 330 gigabases of sequencing data and 91 million or so unique TCR sequences made up an early release that covered about 640 HLA-typed donors. The genetic ancestry cluster associated with self-reported Caucasian donors included roughly four fifths of the 398 genotyped donors. The study aimed to test whether cataloging public T cell receptors could reveal signatures of past pathogen exposure. The study used immunosequencing to profile the T cell repertoires of more than 650 subjects and linked those repertoires to cytomegalovirus serostatus. A separate validation cohort of about 110 different subjects was used in addition to the roughly 700-subject first cohort. The study combined high-throughput TCR immunosequencing, statistical association of individual TCRs with disease status, and machine learning to predict cytomegalovirus infection status. A later analysis re-examined previously published TCR beta repertoires from several hundred donors and added high-resolution HLA genotyping to investigate patterns of TCR occurrence. Rather than drawing on any new phenotypic data, the later analysis identified candidate immune exposures from TCR beta sequences and the way those sequences occurred across donors. An earlier analysis of 500 to 650 of the donors applied high-throughput TCR beta sequencing to assess whether each TCR beta V gene segment acted as functional or pseudogenic. Donor age, sex, ethnicity and CMV serostatus were compiled alongside the repertoire data. In a later genetic analysis, genome-wide SNP genotypes for about 55% of the roughly 700 donors were used, and that subset was treated as a discovery cohort. All discovery cohort repertoires had been generated using a single sequencing platform. HLA typing covered class I and class II loci at four-digit resolution. Typing coverage differed by locus: A, B, C, DRB1 and DQB1 were typed in roughly 629-640 donors, DQA1 in about 550, DPA1 in some 600, and DPB1 in just under 480. Roughly five DR-DQ haplotypes were handled as single units for association and clustering, since linkage in the cohort was strong. Among 350 to 400 genotyped donors of the cohort, an average of about 240,000 unique TCR beta nucleotide sequences were sequenced per donor, roughly 20% of them non-productive. Broad study findings and their caveats: According to a later genetic analysis, donors in an Asian-associated ancestry cluster had fewer N-insertions in productive TCRs than the approximately 670-donor mean. A later analysis reported that several top co-occurrence clusters appeared linked to parvovirus B19, influenza, CMV and Epstein-Barr virus. A cluster of highly shared sequence variants was judged likely to represent a technical artifact of the sequencing pipeline. Correlated functional status among segregating V segments might reflect linkage disequilibrium, but an unknown experimental factor could not be ruled out. A further reported finding was that TCR beta sequences accurately predicted the HLA-A and HLA-B alleles for most subjects in the first cohort. In vitro tests confirmed that a few of the cytomegalovirus-associated TCR beta chains recognize cytomegalovirus antigens. Because counts were too low, roughly 17 rarely observed V segments, including chromosome 9 orphons, were left out of the earlier analysis of approximately 500 of the donors. According to a later analysis, most CMV-associated TCR beta chains appeared to be HLA-restricted, and the HLA associations seemed to be driven largely by CMV exposure. In a later analysis, TCR association rates were found to vary across HLA loci, with the most associated TCRs seen for DRB1 alleles and the fewest for HLA-C alleles. The study gave a list of roughly 150 TCR beta chains associated with cytomegalovirus. The presence/absence analyses assumed that sequencing depth was roughly uniform across donors, and that assumption may not be true. It was suggested by the authors that the approach could potentially be generalized to other disease states and immunological phenotypes. Strong co-occurrence of HLA alleles, especially DR and DQ, made assigning TCR associations to individual alleles difficult. A later analysis associated around 16,000 TCR beta sequences with specific HLA alleles at a false discovery rate of 0.05. Compared with equally common non-associated chains, HLA-associated TCR beta chains in a later analysis were more clonally expanded and had lower generation probabilities. The only immune exposure information available for the cohort was CMV serostatus. In an earlier analysis of more than 450 of the donors, most TCR beta V segments were observed in productive rearrangements about 87% or about 30% of the time, broadly matching IMGT annotations. In a later genetic analysis, a missense DCLRE1C variant was associated with V-gene and J-gene trimming of TCR beta chains, and the association was replicated in an independent cohort. Most TCR sequences were seen in very few donors, while some public TCRs were found in many individuals. The cohort was sequenced for TCR beta chains only, and without alpha or paired-chain data the features that could be detected were limited. Because some donors lacked HLA typing at each locus, the association tests relied only on the typed subset. Cytomegalovirus status was reported to be diagnosed by the classifier with high specificity and sensitivity in both the original and validation cohorts.

Remarks on this clone: The specificity of this receptor is unknown. It has no much larger one-base neighbor in the sample; base qualities were not kept.

Library preparation employed the immunoSEQ multiplex PCR assay. The multiplex PCR relied on a mix of 60 forward primers for TCR Vbeta segments and 13 reverse primers for TCR Jbeta segments. A multiplex PCR assay on genomic DNA amplified the CDR3 region of rearranged TCR beta genes. The amplified TCR beta libraries were sequenced on the Illumina HiSeq System as 87-base-pair reads. Regarding the original processing steps: A later analysis counted tens of millions of unique TCR beta chains across the 666 repertoires, and around 12 million of these chains were shared by at least two donors. Raw reads were error-corrected and collapsed into unique sequences with a nearest-neighbor algorithm that merged closely related sequences to remove PCR and sequencing errors. Alignment of CDR3 sequences to IMGT reference sequences was used to assign V, D and J gene segments. Each retained sequence needed at least a six-nucleotide match to both a V gene segment and a J gene segment. Rearrangements were classified as productive when the CDR3 lacked stop codons and remained in frame with V and J, and all other rearrangements were classified as non-productive. CDR3 was defined by IMGT convention, running from the second conserved V-encoded cysteine to the conserved J-encoded phenylalanine. The earlier analysis of 500 to 750 of the donors excluded any sequence lacking an unambiguous match to a single V gene segment. An earlier analysis of 587 of the donors called V segments functional above 56.7% productive rearrangements and segregating when the between-donor standard deviation exceeded 5%. A statistical classification framework was built to diagnose cytomegalovirus status from the catalog of TCR beta chain sequences. In a later analysis, V and J genes were assigned by comparing TCR nucleotide sequences against IMGT/GENE-DB human TR gene sequences. Using the TCRdist pipeline, a later analysis assigned CDR3 sequences along with most-parsimonious VDJ recombination scenarios. In a later analysis, each TCR beta chain was defined by its CDR3 amino acid sequence together with its V-gene family, and reads without a unique V-gene family were excluded. A later analysis removed roughly 590 highly shared, low-generation-probability nucleotide sequences to deal with suspected cross-contamination and a sequencing artifact. In a later analysis, a clonal expansion index for each public chain was calculated from normalized within-repertoire ranks of inferred template counts. A later analysis computed generation probabilities with a VDJ recombination model fitted to out-of-frame rearrangements, and checked the results against IGoR. Hypergeometric tests were used in a later analysis to score TCR-TCR, TCR-HLA and TCR-CMV co-occurrence, with a repertoire-size bias correction applied to the TCR pairs. In a later analysis, false discovery rates were estimated by permuting HLA or CMV assignments 20 times. In a later analysis, co-occurring TCRs were grouped using DBSCAN, with TCRdist sequence similarity added in when clustering inside HLA-allele-positive subsets. For co-occurrence clustering, repertoires with fewer than 30,000 or more than 120,000 public chains were excluded, along with 4 to 6 repertoires with anomalous nucleotide sharing. TCRdb re-hosts the immuneACCESS table, in-frame sequences only. Its copies lack some clones; in the studies checked, an unresolved V gene accounts for under half of them, and the cause for the rest is not known. D and trimming were read from the DNA, whereas the V and J calls and clone size are those reported in that table. The sample table shows roughly 130,000 clones, and roughly two thirds are seen once. Of the sample, about 1.6% is held by the ten largest clones.

In total, over 600 healthy bone marrow donors made up the cohort. All cohort members were sampled while nominally healthy, although unrecorded immune exposures were likely present. The donor tested CMV seropositive and was one of the 289 seropositive cohort members. A peripheral blood sample was provided by each donor, and peripheral blood mononuclear cells were used for TCR beta sequencing. The Qiagen DNeasy Blood Extraction Kit was used to extract genomic DNA from the blood cell samples. The material sequenced was PBMCs. This sequence was found in a man between 25 and 39 years old in good health and CMV-seropositive.

The CDR3 protein: CASRDRVAEAFF. The nucleotide sequence is given as TGTGCCAGCAGGGACAGGGTGGCTGAAGCTTTCTTT. Recombination linked TRBV19 to TRBJ1-1, with 9 bases aligning to TRBD1. The CDR1 and CDR2 encoded by the germline V gene (reference sequence) are LNHDA and SQIVND. Compared with germline, V lacks 9 bases and J lacks 6 bases; bases without a gene match: 5. Including cysteine and phenylalanine, the CDR3 has 12 amino acids. Only the CDR3 DNA stays, 36 bases, in frame from base 1.